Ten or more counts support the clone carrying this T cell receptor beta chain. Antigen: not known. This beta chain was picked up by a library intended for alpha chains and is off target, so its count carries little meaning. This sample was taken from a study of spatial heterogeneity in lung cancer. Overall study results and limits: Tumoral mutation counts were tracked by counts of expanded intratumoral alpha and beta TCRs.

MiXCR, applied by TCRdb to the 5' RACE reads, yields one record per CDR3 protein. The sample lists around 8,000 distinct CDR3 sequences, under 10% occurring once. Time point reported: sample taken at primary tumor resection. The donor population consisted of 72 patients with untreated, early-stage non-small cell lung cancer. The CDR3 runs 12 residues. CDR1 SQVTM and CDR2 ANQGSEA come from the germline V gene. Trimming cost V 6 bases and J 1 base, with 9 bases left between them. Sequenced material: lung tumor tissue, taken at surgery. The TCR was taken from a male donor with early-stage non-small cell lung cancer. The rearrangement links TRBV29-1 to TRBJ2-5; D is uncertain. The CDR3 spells CSVRAVQETQYF. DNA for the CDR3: TGCAGCGTAAGGGCAGTCCAAGAGACCCAGTACTTC.